The rows below give T cell receptor beta chains drawn from one sample of a study of T-cell reconstitution after alpha-beta-depleted transplantation in children. One entry per CDR3 protein, called by TCRdb with MiXCR from the PCR reads. The top ten hold roughly 2.6% of the sample, which has about 240,000 distinct CDR3 sequences, about 25% seen once. The material sequenced was PBMCs, taken before TCRalphabeta/CD19-depleted stem cell transplant. The receptors were sampled from a girl aged 2 to 9 with Fanconi anemia, due to receive a stem cell transplant. CDR3s include the opening cysteine and the closing phenylalanine or tryptophan. Each record gives: J gene, D gene, V gene, clone size, CDR3 DNA, CDR3 protein. A D gene is named only where the DNA matches it firmly. Not every row has a clone size; where given, it reads once, few, many or a size class.

>TRBJ2-2|NA|TRBV12-3/TRBV12-4|many
TGTGCCAGCAGTTTCGGGGAGCTGTTTTTT
CASSFGELFF
>TRBJ2-3|TRBD2|TRBV5-4|few
TGTGCCAGCAGCACCAAGCGGGGGCCAGACTTGGCTACGCAGTATTTT
CASSTKRGPDLATQYF
>TRBJ2-3|NA|TRBV7-2|NA
TGTGCCAGCAGCTTAGAAAGAAAGGATACGCAGTATTTT
CASSLERKDTQYF
>TRBJ2-7|TRBD2|TRBV5-1|NA
TGCGCCAGCAGCCCGGTAGCGGGAGCCACCTACGAGCAGTACTTC
CASSPVAGATYEQYF
>TRBJ2-7|NA|TRBV7-6|few
TGTGCCAGCAGCTTTTTGGGTCAGTCTTACGAGCAGTACTTC
CASSFLGQSYEQYF
>TRBJ2-1|NA|TRBV9|many
TGTGCCAGCAGCGTGGACGGGGCCCCCTACAATGAGCAGTTCTTC
CASSVDGAPYNEQFF
>TRBJ2-7|NA|TRBV28|NA
TGTGCCAGCAGTTTCATTGGGGGGCCTACCTACGAGCAGTACTTC
CASSFIGGPTYEQYF
>TRBJ2-5|TRBD1|TRBV6-5|NA
TGTGCCAGCAGTTATTCAGGGGGCCGGGAGACCCAGTACTTC
CASSYSGGRETQYF
>TRBJ2-3|NA|TRBV7-2|many
TGTGCCAGCCTCACCAGGGCCTCCACAGATACGCAGTATTTT
CASLTRASTDTQYF
>TRBJ2-1|NA|TRBV18|many
TGTGCCAGCTCACCACCTCGGGGGTTGAGTTACAATGAGCAGTTCTTC
CASSPPRGLSYNEQFF
>TRBJ2-5|NA|TRBV29-1|many
TGCAGCGTTTACACGGGGGAAGAGACCCAGTACTTC
CSVYTGEETQYF
>TRBJ2-1|NA|TRBV7-7|NA
TGTGCCAGCAGCTTATCCCCCGGCGAGTATGAGCAGTTCTTC
CASSLSPGEYEQFF
>TRBJ1-2|NA|TRBV29-1|many
TGCAGCGTTCCCACTAGTACAGGGAATGGCTACACCTTC
CSVPTSTGNGYTF
>TRBJ2-5|TRBD2|TRBV7-2|NA
TGTGCCAGCAGCACCGCCTGGACTAGCGGGCAAGAGACCCAGTACTTC
CASSTAWTSGQETQYF
>TRBJ1-2|TRBD1|TRBV5-1|many
TGCGCCAGCAGCCCAGGGGAGGGACAGCGAAACTATGGCTACACCTTC
CASSPGEGQRNYGYTF